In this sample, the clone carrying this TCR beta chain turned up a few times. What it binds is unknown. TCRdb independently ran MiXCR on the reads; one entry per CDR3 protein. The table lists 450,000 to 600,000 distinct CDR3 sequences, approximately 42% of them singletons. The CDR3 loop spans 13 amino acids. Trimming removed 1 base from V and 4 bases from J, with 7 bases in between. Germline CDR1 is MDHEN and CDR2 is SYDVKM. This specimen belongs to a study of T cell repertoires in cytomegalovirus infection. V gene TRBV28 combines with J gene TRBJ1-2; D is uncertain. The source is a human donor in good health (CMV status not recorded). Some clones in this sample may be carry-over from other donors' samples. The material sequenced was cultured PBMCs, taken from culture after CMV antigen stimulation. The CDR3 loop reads CASSLSPGYGYTF. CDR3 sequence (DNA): TGTGCCAGCAGTTTATCCCCAGGCTATGGCTACACCTTC.